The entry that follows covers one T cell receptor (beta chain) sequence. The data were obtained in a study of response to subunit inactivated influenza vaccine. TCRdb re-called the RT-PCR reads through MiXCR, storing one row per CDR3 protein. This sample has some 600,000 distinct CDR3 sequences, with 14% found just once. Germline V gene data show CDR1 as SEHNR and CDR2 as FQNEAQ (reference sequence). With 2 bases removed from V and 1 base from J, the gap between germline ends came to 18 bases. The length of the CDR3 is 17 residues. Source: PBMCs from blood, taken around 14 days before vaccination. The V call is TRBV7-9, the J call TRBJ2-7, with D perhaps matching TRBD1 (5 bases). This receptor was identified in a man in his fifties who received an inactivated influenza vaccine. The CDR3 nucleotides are TGTGCCAGCAGCTTATTTGGGGCAGGAAAAGGGTCCTACGAGCAGTACTTC. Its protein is CASSLFGAGKGSYEQYF.